A selection of T cell receptor beta chains follows, all from one sample in a study of regulatory T cells in long-lasting Graves disease. TCRdb passed the multiplex PCR reads through MiXCR, listing each CDR3 protein once. This sample has about 470,000 distinct CDR3 sequences, with just under 15% found just once. This same sample was also taken into another study, of T cells in Graves' hyperthyroidism and ophthalmopathy.

The material sequenced was peripheral blood mononuclear cells (PBMCs), taken at new diagnosis, from a patient treated with antithyroid drugs. The receptors shown here come from a woman in her 30s with Graves disease. The CDR3 runs from the conserved cysteine through the conserved F or W. D genes are given only for firm matches. Not all rows give a size; the values are once, few, many and, for expanded clones, a class.

V,D,size,J,DNA,CDR3
TRBV10-3,TRBD1,many,TRBJ1-1,TGTGCCATCAGTGACCCAGGGGGCGGTTACACTGAAGCTTTCTTT,CAISDPGGGYTEAFF
TRBV7-6,TRBD1,NA,TRBJ1-5,TGTGCCAGCAGCACAGGGACAGCGTATAGCAATCAGCCCCAGCATTTT,CASSTGTAYSNQPQHF
TRBV27,NA,many,TRBJ1-5,TGTGCCAGCAGGAAGGCAGCGGCAGTCACTAGCAATCAGCCCCAGCATTTT,CASRKAAAVTSNQPQHF
TRBV19,TRBD1,few,TRBJ2-7,TGTGCCAGTAGTCTCGGACAGGGTGGAAAGTACGAGCAGTACTTC,CASSLGQGGKYEQYF
TRBV28,NA,many,TRBJ2-2,TGTGCCAGCAGTTTATCCCCTGAGAGGGTCGTGGGGGAGCTGTTTTTT,CASSLSPERVVGELFF
TRBV12-3/TRBV12-4,TRBD2,NA,TRBJ2-2,TGTGCCAGCCGGGCAGGGAGGGACACCGGGGAGCTGTTTTTT,CASRAGRDTGELFF
TRBV6-1,NA,NA,TRBJ1-5,TGTGCCAGCAGTAAAGGGGGGGGTCAGCCCCAGCATTTT,CASSKGGGQPQHF
TRBV7-8,TRBD1,many,TRBJ2-7,TGTGCCAGCAGCTTAGGGGGACAGGAAGAGCAGTACTTC,CASSLGGQEEQYF
TRBV30,NA,many,TRBJ2-1,TGTGCCTGGAGTGCCTCGACTATTGAGCAGTTCTTC,CAWSASTIEQFF
TRBV12-3/TRBV12-4,TRBD2,few,TRBJ2-1,TGTGCCAGCACACTAGCGGGAGGCTACAATGAGCAGTTCTTC,CASTLAGGYNEQFF
TRBV3-1,NA,many,TRBJ2-7,TGTGCCAGCAGTACTTCCCCATACGAGCAGTACTTC,CASSTSPYEQYF
TRBV28,TRBD2,many,TRBJ2-7,TGTGCCAGCAGTTTTTTCGCAAGGTCTCTAGCGGGAGACGAGCAGTACTTC,CASSFFARSLAGDEQYF
TRBV28,NA,few,TRBJ2-7,TGTGCCAGCAGTTTATTATCCAGGGATGGCTACGAGCAGTACTTC,CASSLLSRDGYEQYF
TRBV18,NA,NA,TRBJ2-5,TGTGCCAGCTCACCACTGGGGGCTGAAGAGACCCAGTACTTC,CASSPLGAEETQYF
TRBV6-1,NA,NA,TRBJ2-5,TGTGCCAGCAGTGAAAATGGGGTGGGGGGGCTTGGAGAGACCCAGTACTTC,CASSENGVGGLGETQYF
TRBV6-2/TRBV6-3,NA,NA,TRBJ1-1,TGTGCCAGCAGTCAGACGGGGTTAGGAACTGAAGCTTTCTTT,CASSQTGLGTEAFF
TRBV28,TRBD2,many,TRBJ2-3,TGTGCCAGCAGGAACCTCCCTGGGACTAGCGGGAGTGTAAACACAGATACGCAGTATTTT,CASRNLPGTSGSVNTDTQYF
TRBV25-1,NA,NA,TRBJ1-2,TGTGCCAGCAGTAGATTGGAAGCTAACTATGGCTACACCTTC,CASSRLEANYGYTF
TRBV12-3/TRBV12-4,NA,many,TRBJ1-1,TGTGCCAGCAGTACAGGGCTGAACACTGAAGCTTTCTTT,CASSTGLNTEAFF
TRBV11-1,TRBD2,NA,TRBJ2-7,TGTGCCAGCAGCTTCGGGACTAGCGGTTACTCTACTTCCTACGAGCAGTACTTC,CASSFGTSGYSTSYEQYF
TRBV11-2,TRBD1,many,TRBJ2-7,TGTGCCAGCAGCTTAGATTCTGAGGGGGCGAGGTACGAGCAGTACTTC,CASSLDSEGARYEQYF
TRBV4-1,NA,few,TRBJ2-1,TGCGCCAGCAGCCAAGAATCCCTACGGGGGAACAATGAGCAGTTCTTC,CASSQESLRGNNEQFF
TRBV6-1,TRBD1,many,TRBJ2-7,TGTGCCAGCAGTGAGGGACAGGGGGTCGTTTACGAGCAGTACTTC,CASSEGQGVVYEQYF
TRBV20-1,TRBD1,many,TRBJ1-6,TGCAGTGCTCAAATGGACAGGAGCTCCTATAATTCACCCCTCCACTTT,CSAQMDRSSYNSPLHF
TRBV2,NA,many,TRBJ2-1,TGTGCCAGCAGTGAAGAGGGGGTCCCCTACAATGAGCAGTTCTTC,CASSEEGVPYNEQFF
TRBV5-6,NA,NA,TRBJ1-1,TGTGCCAGCAGCTCCCTATACACTGAAGCTTTCTTT,CASSSLYTEAFF
TRBV19,NA,few,TRBJ1-1,TGTGCCAGTCAAGAGAGTCGCCTCTGGAACACTGAAGCTTTCTTT,CASQESRLWNTEAFF
TRBV13,NA,many,TRBJ2-1,TGTGCCAGCAGCTTAGGGCTAGCCCTAGGGGGGTACAATGAGCAGTTCTTC,CASSLGLALGGYNEQFF
TRBV2,NA,NA,TRBJ2-1,TGTGCCAGCAGTGAACTGACGAATGAGCAGTTCTTC,CASSELTNEQFF
TRBV2,TRBD2,many,TRBJ2-7,TGTGCCAGCAGGCGGACTAGCGGACTCGCTTCCTACGAGCAGTACTTC,CASRRTSGLASYEQYF
TRBV27,NA,NA,TRBJ2-1,TGTGCCAGCAGTTTAGAGGGACTCTACAATGAGCAGTTCTTC,CASSLEGLYNEQFF
TRBV6-1,NA,many,TRBJ2-5,TGTGCCAGCAGTCGGGGACCAACCCGGGAAAAGACCCAGTACTTC,CASSRGPTREKTQYF
TRBV7-9,NA,NA,TRBJ2-3,TGTGCCAGCAGCTTAGATGAGGCGGCTAGCACAGATACGCAGTATTTT,CASSLDEAASTDTQYF
TRBV20-1,NA,many,TRBJ2-1,TGCAGTGCTAGAGGTATCTGGGAGCAGTTCTTC,CSARGIWEQFF